The present entry profiles one T cell receptor beta chain with its context. Its specificity is not known. The sample is drawn from a study of a mutant IDH1 vaccine in newly diagnosed glioma. In the study overall: An approximately 62% male, approximately 40% female split and a mean age of around 41 years characterized treated patients.

V lost 5 bases, J lost 4 bases, and 5 bases stayed unmatched. The germline CDR1 and CDR2 sequences are SEHNR and FQNEAQ (reference sequence). The CDR3 contains 15 residues. Sample time point: week 23, last vaccination. Every single dose of the vaccine, 300 ug of mutant IDH1 20-mer peptide, came with topical imiquimod. The repertoire was sequenced with immunoSEQ multiplex PCR; TCRdb's copy has only in-frame clones and lacks some. Seen here are 35,000 to 40,000 clones, 75% to 85% observed once, and the top ten hold around 5%. The source of this sequence is a man aged 35-49 years with glioma. Sequenced material: PBMCs, taken from a glioma patient whose treatment included an IDH1 peptide vaccine. The rearrangement uses TRBV7-9 and TRBJ2-1, with 10 bases aligning to TRBD2. The CDR3 coding sequence is TGTGCCAGCAGCCCTAGCGGGGGTACTTACAATGAGCAGTTCTTC. The encoded protein is CASSPSGGTYNEQFF.